The following is a T cell receptor beta chain sequence with its context. Participants' reported clinical history set cohort assignment. Original processing methods: Amplifying reference gene primers gave estimates of nucleated cell counts. The protocol was immunoSEQ multiplex PCR, while the TCRdb copy is restricted to in-frame clones and leaves out a portion. The D gene and trimming were derived from the DNA, and the V and J assignments and clone size from that table. The data hold approximately 280,000 clones, with 90% observed a single time. Germline trimming cut 1 base from V and 10 bases from J; bases unmatched to any gene: 5. This CDR3 has 15 amino acids. CDR1 is SGHDN, CDR2 FVKESK, per germline. This entry is derived from a study of blood T cell repertoires in COVID-19. Across the study: Donors in the United States, Italy and Spain gave samples during acute or convalescent COVID-19.

The TCR originated in a woman younger than 35 with acute COVID-19. Specimen: PBMCs or T cells enriched from blood (not recorded which). The chain recombines TRBV14 with TRBJ1-6; 9 nucleotides agree with TRBD1. CDR3 DNA sequence: TGTGCCAGCAGCCAAGCCGGGACAGGGTTGTCACCCCTCCACTTT. Protein product: CASSQAGTGLSPLHF.